The rows below give T cell receptor beta chains drawn from one sample of a study of cytomegalovirus exposure and HLA in healthy donors. Clones were read by immunoSEQ multiplex PCR, and TCRdb kept only the in-frame ones, dropping some. The sample holds hundreds of thousands of clones; around 86% are singletons and the top ten take roughly 0.83%. Sequencing was carried out using PBMCs. The origin of the receptors is a woman aged 18-35 years in good health and CMV-seronegative. CDR3s leave out the opening cysteine and the closing phenylalanine or tryptophan. The order of the fields is J gene, V gene, CDR3 length, CDR3 protein.

TRBJ2-7,TRBV5-6,13,ASSFWGTESYEQY
TRBJ1-2,TRBV5-4,12,ASSLSRVTYGYT
TRBJ1-2,TRBV2,11,ASRDRGLRGYT
TRBJ1-2,TRBV5-1,12,ASSLQGALDGYT
TRBJ2-1,TRBV18,13,ASSPDRDSYNEQF
TRBJ2-7,TRBV13,10,ASRGDSHEQY
TRBJ2-1,TRBV27,13,ASSLIAGIDNEQF
TRBJ2-1,TRBV5-1,11,ASSLGQVNEQF
TRBJ1-3,TRBV9,12,ASSVGIGSDTIY
TRBJ2-1,TRBV7-9,12,ASTTPQGKYEQF
TRBJ2-5,TRBV7-6,13,ASSIRLAGGETQY
TRBJ2-7,TRBV5-1,11,ASRRDRDYEQY
TRBJ2-1,TRBV7-8,13,ASSSQVLSYNEQF
TRBJ1-3,TRBV18,13,ASSPPWTPGNTIY
TRBJ1-1,TRBV21-1,9,ASSSGTEAF
TRBJ2-7,TRBV6-1,12,ASSEGTGRHEQY
TRBJ2-7,TRBV14,13,ASSQEPGGFDEQY
TRBJ1-3,TRBV2,12,ASSDKSSGNTIY
TRBJ1-1,TRBV11-2,15,ASSLQRWGLVDTEAF
TRBJ2-1,TRBV30,13,AWSRLAGGIAEQF
TRBJ2-6,TRBV15,16,ATSRLGPGEPGANVLT
TRBJ1-1,TRBV5-6,13,ASSFLGQGNLRAF
TRBJ2-6,TRBV7-3,17,ASSLSWTSGSPGANVLT
TRBJ1-4,TRBV7-9,12,ASSFRRTGEKLF
TRBJ2-5,TRBV5-1,12,ASSFRGGLETQY
TRBJ2-1,TRBV5-1,13,ASSLVGSGNNEQF
TRBJ1-1,TRBV28,12,ASSSPGQGTEAF
TRBJ1-2,TRBV9,14,ASSINWGGRHYGYT